This is a list of T cell receptor beta chains from one sample in a study of PD-L1 blockade in urothelial cancer. Method: immunoSEQ multiplex PCR; TCRdb's copy keeps in-frame clones and lacks some. The sample shows approximately 55,000 clones, more than 70% of them seen only once. Sequences were derived from PBMCs, sampled around atezolizumab (anti-PD-L1) treatment. All receptors come from a man aged 55 to 70 with urothelial cancer. The CDR3 runs from the conserved cysteine through the conserved F or W. D genes are given only for firm matches. The size field is filled for only some rows; it gives once, few, many or a size class.

J gene	V gene	clone size	D gene	CDR3 DNA	CDR3 protein
TRBJ2-1	TRBV5-1	NA	TRBD2	TGCGCCAGCAAACCGGGACTAGGATACAATGAGCAGTTCTTC	CASKPGLGYNEQFF
TRBJ2-7	TRBV9	few	NA	TGTGCCAGCAGCACCGGGACTCAAGGCGGGCAGTACTTC	CASSTGTQGGQYF
TRBJ2-2	TRBV9	NA	TRBD2	TGTGCCAGTCATAGCGGGTCGAACACCGGGGAGCTGTTTTTT	CASHSGSNTGELFF
TRBJ2-3	TRBV7-8	NA	TRBD2	TGTGCCAGCAGCCCTACGACCCTCTGGACTAGCGGTAGCACAGATACGCAGTATTTT	CASSPTTLWTSGSTDTQYF
TRBJ2-1	TRBV4-3	NA	NA	TGCGCCAGCAGCCAAGATTCCAGAGAAAGAGGGAATGAGCAGTTCTTC	CASSQDSRERGNEQFF
TRBJ1-2	TRBV29-1	few	TRBD1	TGCAGCGTTCGGGACAGTGGCTACACCTTC	CSVRDSGYTF
TRBJ2-7	TRBV6-5	once	TRBD1	TGTGCCAGCAGTTACTTCGGACAGGGTTTCTACGAGCAGTACTTC	CASSYFGQGFYEQYF
TRBJ2-3	TRBV5-4	few	NA	TGTGCCAGCAGCTTGGGGGGGCGGACAGATACGCAGTATTTT	CASSLGGRTDTQYF
TRBJ2-7	TRBV7-9	NA	TRBD2	TGTGCCAGCAGCCCAATGGGACTAGTCGACGAGCAGTACTTC	CASSPMGLVDEQYF
TRBJ2-1	TRBV7-8	NA	TRBD2	TGTGCCAGCAGCTTCGAAGCGCGGGGGGGCCTGACTACCTACAATGAGCAGTTCTTC	CASSFEARGGLTTYNEQFF
TRBJ1-5	TRBV27	few	NA	TGTGCCAGCAGTTTCATCACAGGGTTTAGCAATCAGCCCCAGCATTTT	CASSFITGFSNQPQHF
TRBJ1-1	TRBV30	NA	TRBD1	TGTGCCTGGAGTTTGGGACAGGGGGCTCCGAACACTGAAGCTTTCTTT	CAWSLGQGAPNTEAFF
TRBJ2-1	TRBV5-4	NA	TRBD2	TGTGCCAGCAGCTTGGGTGGACTAGCTCTTTGGAATGAGCAGTTCTTC	CASSLGGLALWNEQFF
TRBJ2-7	TRBV5-4	NA	NA	TGTGCCAGCAGCTTGGTGGGCGGGTCCTACTACGAGCAGTACTTC	CASSLVGGSYYEQYF
TRBJ1-2	TRBV19	NA	TRBD1	TGTGCCAGTAGGCCTGACAGGGGACGGAGTGGCTACACCTTC	CASRPDRGRSGYTF
TRBJ2-5	TRBV13	NA	TRBD1	TGTGCCAGCAGCCCGCCAGGGACAGCGACCCAGTACTTC	CASSPPGTATQYF
TRBJ2-1	TRBV18	NA	TRBD2	TGTGCCAGCTCACCAAAAGCGGGGGGCACTTCTAGTCCCTACAATGAGCAGTTCTTC	CASSPKAGGTSSPYNEQFF
TRBJ2-3	TRBV5-4	NA	TRBD1	TGTGCCAGCAGCCCTTGGACAGGGCGCACAGATACGCAGTATTTT	CASSPWTGRTDTQYF
TRBJ1-1	TRBV5-1	once	NA	TGCGCCAGCAGTTCCGACTGGAACACTGAAGCTTTCTTT	CASSSDWNTEAFF
TRBJ1-2	TRBV9	few	NA	TGTGCCAGCAGCGTAGCTCCGGGGGGCGCTTCCTATGGCTACACCTTC	CASSVAPGGASYGYTF
TRBJ1-6	TRBV7-8	NA	TRBD1	TGTGCCAGCAGCCCACAGGGGAATAATTCACCCCTCCACTTT	CASSPQGNNSPLHF
TRBJ1-1	TRBV5-1	NA	NA	TGCGCCAGCAGCTCCACCTCTCGGGAGGACACTGAAGCTTTCTTT	CASSSTSREDTEAFF
TRBJ2-3	TRBV19	NA	TRBD2	TGTGCCAGTAGTATTCTTAGCGGGGGTAAGGCAGATACGCAGTATTTT	CASSILSGGKADTQYF
TRBJ1-1	TRBV5-1	NA	NA	TGCGCCAGCAGCTTGGAACCGACAAGTATGAACACTGAAGCTTTCTTT	CASSLEPTSMNTEAFF
TRBJ2-7	TRBV5-5	few	TRBD1	TGTGCCAGCAGCTTGGTGGAGGGACAGGGATCTTACGAGCAGTACTTC	CASSLVEGQGSYEQYF
TRBJ1-2	TRBV19	NA	NA	TGTGCCAGTAGTCTTGGAGCATACTATGGCTACACCTTC	CASSLGAYYGYTF
TRBJ1-5	TRBV6-5	NA	NA	TGTGCCAGCAGGGGCACAAATCAGCCCCAGCATTTT	CASRGTNQPQHF
TRBJ2-1	TRBV7-6	NA	TRBD1	TGTGCCAGCAGCACCATCGGACAGGAACTCCTGGGGAGTGAGCAGTTCTTC	CASSTIGQELLGSEQFF
TRBJ1-6	TRBV9	NA	NA	TGTGCCAGCAGCAAACGGGAGTCTCGTTCACCCCTCCACTTT	CASSKRESRSPLHF
TRBJ2-1	TRBV5-6	once	TRBD2	TGTGCCAGCAGCATACTAGCGGGAGGGACTAATGAGCAGTTCTTC	CASSILAGGTNEQFF
TRBJ2-1	TRBV6-5	NA	TRBD2	TGTGCCAGCAGCCCTAGGCGCGGGAGTTTTGATGAGCAGTTCTTC	CASSPRRGSFDEQFF
TRBJ1-5	TRBV18	NA	TRBD1	TGTGCCAGCTCACCAAAGGACAGGTTCGATCAGCCCCAGCATTTT	CASSPKDRFDQPQHF